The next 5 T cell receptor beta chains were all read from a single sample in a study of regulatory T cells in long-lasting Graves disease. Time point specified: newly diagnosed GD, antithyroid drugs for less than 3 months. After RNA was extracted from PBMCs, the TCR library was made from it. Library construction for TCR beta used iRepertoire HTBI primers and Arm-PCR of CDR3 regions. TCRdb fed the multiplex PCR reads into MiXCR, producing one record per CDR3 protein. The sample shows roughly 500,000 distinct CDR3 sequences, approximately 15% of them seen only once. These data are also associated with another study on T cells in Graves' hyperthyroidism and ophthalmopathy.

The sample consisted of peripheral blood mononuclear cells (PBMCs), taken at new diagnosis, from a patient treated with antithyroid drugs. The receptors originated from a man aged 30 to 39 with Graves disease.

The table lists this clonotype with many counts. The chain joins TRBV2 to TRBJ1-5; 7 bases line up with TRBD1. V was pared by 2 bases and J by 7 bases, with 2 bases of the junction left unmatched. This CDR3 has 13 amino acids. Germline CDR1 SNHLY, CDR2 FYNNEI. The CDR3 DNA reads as TGTGCCAGCAGTGAAACAGGGGTGCAGCCCCAGCATTTT. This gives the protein CASSETGVQPQHF.

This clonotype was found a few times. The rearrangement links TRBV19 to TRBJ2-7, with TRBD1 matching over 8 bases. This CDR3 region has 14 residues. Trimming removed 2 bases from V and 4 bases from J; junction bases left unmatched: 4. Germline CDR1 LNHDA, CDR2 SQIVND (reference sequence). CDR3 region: CASSIYGQGYEQYF. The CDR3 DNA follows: TGTGCCAGTAGTATATACGGACAGGGATACGAGCAGTACTTC.

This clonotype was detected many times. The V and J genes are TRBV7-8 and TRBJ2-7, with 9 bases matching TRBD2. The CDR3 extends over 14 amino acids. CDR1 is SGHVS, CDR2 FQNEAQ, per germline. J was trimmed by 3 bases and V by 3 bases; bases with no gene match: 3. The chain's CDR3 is CASSLALAGYEQYF. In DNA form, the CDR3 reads TGTGCCAGCAGCTTGGCACTAGCGGGCTACGAGCAGTACTTC.

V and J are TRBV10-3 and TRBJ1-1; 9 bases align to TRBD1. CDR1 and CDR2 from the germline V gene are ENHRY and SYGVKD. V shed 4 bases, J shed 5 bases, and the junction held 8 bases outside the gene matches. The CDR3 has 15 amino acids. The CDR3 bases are TGTGCCATCAGTGGAGGGACAGGGAAAAATACTGAAGCTTTCTTT. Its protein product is CAISGGTGKNTEAFF.

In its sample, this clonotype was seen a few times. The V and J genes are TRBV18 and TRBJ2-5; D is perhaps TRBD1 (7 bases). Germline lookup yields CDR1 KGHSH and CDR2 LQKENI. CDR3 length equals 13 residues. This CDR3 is CAVKEGAQETQYF. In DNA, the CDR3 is TGTGCAGTCAAGGAGGGGGCCCAAGAGACCCAGTACTTC. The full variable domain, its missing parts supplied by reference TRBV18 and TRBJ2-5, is NAGVMQNPRHLVRRRGQEARLRCSPMKGHSHVYWYRQLPEEGLKFMVYLQKENIIDESGMPKERFSAEFPKEGPSILRIQQVVRGDSAAYFCAVKEGAQETQYFGPGTRLLVL.